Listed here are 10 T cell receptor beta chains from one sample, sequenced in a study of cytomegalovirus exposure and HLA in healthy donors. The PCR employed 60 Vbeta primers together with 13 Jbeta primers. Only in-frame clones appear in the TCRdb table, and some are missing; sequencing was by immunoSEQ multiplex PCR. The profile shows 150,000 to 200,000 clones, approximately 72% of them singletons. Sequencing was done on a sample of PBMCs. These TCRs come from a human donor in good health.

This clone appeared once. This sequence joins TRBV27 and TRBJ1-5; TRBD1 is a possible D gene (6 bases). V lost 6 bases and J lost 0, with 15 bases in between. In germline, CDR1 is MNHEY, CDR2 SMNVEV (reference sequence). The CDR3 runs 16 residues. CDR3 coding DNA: TGTGCCAGCAGACCAGGGGCGTATTCTAGCAATCAGCCCCAGCATTTT. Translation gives CASRPGAYSSNQPQHF.

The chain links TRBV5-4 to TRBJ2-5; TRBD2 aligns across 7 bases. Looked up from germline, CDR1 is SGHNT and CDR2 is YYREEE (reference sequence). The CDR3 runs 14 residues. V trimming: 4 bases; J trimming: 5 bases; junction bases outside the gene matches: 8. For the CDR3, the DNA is TGTGCCAGCAGCCGGGGGGATCGGGCTGAGACCCAGTACTTC. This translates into CASSRGDRAETQYF.

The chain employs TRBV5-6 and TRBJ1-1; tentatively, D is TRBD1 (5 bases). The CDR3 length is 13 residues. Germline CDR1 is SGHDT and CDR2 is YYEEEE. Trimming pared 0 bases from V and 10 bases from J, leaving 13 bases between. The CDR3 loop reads CASSLGRATVAFF. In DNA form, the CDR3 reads TGTGCCAGCAGCTTGGGCAGGGCAACGGTAGCTTTCTTT.

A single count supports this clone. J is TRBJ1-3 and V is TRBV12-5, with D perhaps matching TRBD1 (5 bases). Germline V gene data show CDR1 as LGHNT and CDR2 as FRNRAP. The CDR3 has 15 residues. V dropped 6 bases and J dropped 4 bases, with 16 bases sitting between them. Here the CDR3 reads CASGSPGTWGNTIYF. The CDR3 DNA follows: TGTGCTAGTGGATCGCCGGGGACTTGGGGAAACACCATATATTTT.

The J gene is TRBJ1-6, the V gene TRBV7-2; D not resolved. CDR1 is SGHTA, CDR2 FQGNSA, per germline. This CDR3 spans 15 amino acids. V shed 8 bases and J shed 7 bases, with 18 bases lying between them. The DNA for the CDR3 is TGTGCCAGCCGGTTGGAGAGGAGCTACAATTCACCCCTCCACTTT. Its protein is CASRLERSYNSPLHF.

CDR3 loop: CASSLGRTSYGYTF. CDR3 coding DNA: TGTGCCAGCAGCTTAGGTCGGACATCCTATGGCTACACCTTC. The chain links TRBV7-2 to TRBJ1-2, with D maybe TRBD1 (5 bases). The CDR3 has 14 residues. Germline V gene data show CDR1 as SGHTA and CDR2 as FQGNSA. Trimming removed 1 base from V and 4 bases from J, with 10 bases in between.

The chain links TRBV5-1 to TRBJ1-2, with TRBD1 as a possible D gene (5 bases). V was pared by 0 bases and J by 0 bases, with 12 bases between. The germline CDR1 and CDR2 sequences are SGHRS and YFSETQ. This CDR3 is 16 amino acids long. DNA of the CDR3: TGCGCCAGCAGCTTGGATCCCGGGGGAGCTAACTATGGCTACACCTTC. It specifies CASSLDPGGANYGYTF.

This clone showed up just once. CDR3 in amino acids: CASSLGQLSGANVLTF. The CDR3 nucleotides read TGTGCCAGTAGTTTGGGACAGCTCTCTGGGGCCAACGTCCTGACTTTC. V gene TRBV19 combines with J gene TRBJ2-6; 7 nucleotides align to TRBD1. The CDR3 is 16 amino acids. Germline V gene sequence: CDR1 LNHDA, CDR2 SQIVND (reference sequence). V gave up 5 bases and J gave up 0 bases; unmatched junction bases: 4. Looking up the rest from reference TRBV19 and TRBJ2-6 gives the full variable domain: DGGITQSPKYLFRKEGQNVTLSCEQNLNHDAMYWYRQDPGQGLRLIYYSQIVNDFQKGDIAEGYSVSREKKESFPLTVTSAQKNPTAFYLCASSLGQLSGANVLTFGAGSRLTVL.

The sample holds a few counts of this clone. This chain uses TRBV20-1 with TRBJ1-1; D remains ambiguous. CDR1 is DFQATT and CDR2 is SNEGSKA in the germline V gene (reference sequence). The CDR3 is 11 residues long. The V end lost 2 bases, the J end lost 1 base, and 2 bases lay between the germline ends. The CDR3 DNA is TGCAGTGCTAGACAGAACACTGAAGCTTTCTTT. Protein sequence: CSARQNTEAFF.

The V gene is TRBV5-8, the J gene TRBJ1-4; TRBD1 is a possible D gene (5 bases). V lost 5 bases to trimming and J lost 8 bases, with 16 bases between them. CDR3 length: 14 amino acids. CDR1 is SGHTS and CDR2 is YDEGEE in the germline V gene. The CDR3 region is CASRHLGGVEKLFF. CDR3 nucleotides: TGTGCCAGCAGACACCTCGGGGGGGTGGAAAAACTGTTTTTT.